The rows below give T cell receptor beta chains drawn from one sample of a study of response to subunit inactivated influenza vaccine. TCRdb fed the RT-PCR reads into MiXCR, producing one record per CDR3 protein. The sample contains about 800,000 distinct CDR3 sequences, 21% of which appear only once. The material was PBMCs from blood, obtained about 5 days after vaccination. The receptors here all came from a man aged 50-60 years who received an inactivated influenza vaccine. Both conserved end residues are part of each CDR3. D genes are given only for firm matches.

- TRBJ1-4 TRBV15 CATSRVGGVEKLFF
TRBD2 TRBJ2-1 TRBV19 CASKPGGGRYEQFF
TRBD2 TRBJ2-1 TRBV28 CASSFLWREGDNEQFF
- TRBJ1-5 TRBV20-1 CSAFETEPNQPQHF
- TRBJ2-1 TRBV10-1 CASSEGLLINEQFF
TRBD2 TRBJ2-1 TRBV11-2 CASSPSGGPTREQFF
TRBD1 TRBJ1-5 TRBV12-3/TRBV12-4 CASSPTGVGNQPQHF
- TRBJ2-1 TRBV20-1 CSVQRGVYNEQFF
- TRBJ2-3 TRBV12-3/TRBV12-4 CASSLLEDTQYF
TRBD1 TRBJ2-3 TRBV4-1 CASSRIQGNTDTQYF
TRBD1 TRBJ2-3 TRBV20-1 CSANSRTGTDTQYF
- TRBJ1-2 TRBV29-1 CSVRTENGYTF
- TRBJ1-3 TRBV12-3/TRBV12-4 CASSLDGIVGNTIYF
TRBD2 TRBJ2-7 TRBV29-1 CSVELAGEIYEQYF
- TRBJ2-1 TRBV12-3/TRBV12-4 CASSLPPREQFF
- TRBJ2-1 TRBV6-1 CASSPTVSPQAEQFF
- TRBJ1-2 TRBV12-3/TRBV12-4 CASSFSGRDYGYTF
TRBD2 TRBJ2-1 TRBV6-1 CASSRTGLAGGPNEQFF
- TRBJ2-7 TRBV9 CASSVSPRSYEQYF
TRBD1 TRBJ2-1 TRBV28 CASRRGGTGGYEQFF
TRBD2 TRBJ2-1 TRBV7-3 CASAPSGMDEQFF
- TRBJ2-6 TRBV7-9 CASSAPGAGANVLTF